The present T cell receptor (beta chain) was sequenced within a study of regulatory T cells in long-lasting Graves disease. General study points: Not thyroid tissue but only peripheral blood was studied.

Time point reported: persistent/refractory GD, antithyroid drugs over 5 years with positive TRAb. Extracted PBMC RNA gave rise to the TCR library. Combining iRepertoire HTBI primers with Arm-PCR of CDR3 regions, the authors built TCR beta libraries. TCRdb passed the multiplex PCR reads through MiXCR, listing each CDR3 protein once. Of 400,000 to 500,000 distinct CDR3 sequences detected, 21% appear once; the ten largest clones hold around 15%. In its sample, this clonotype was seen a few times. The target antigen is unknown. Germline V gene lookup returns CDR1 SGDLS and CDR2 YYNGEE. Trimming shortened V by 2 bases and J by 4 bases, and 9 bases separated the two germline ends. The CDR3 has 13 residues.

The TCR originated in a female donor with Graves disease. The chain is built from TRBV9 and TRBJ1-1; D call uncertain. Sample: peripheral blood mononuclear cells (PBMCs), taken when the disease was refractory, from a patient treated with antithyroid drugs. This chain's CDR3 is CASSVSPFTEAFF. CDR3 DNA sequence: TGTGCCAGCAGCGTCTCACCGTTCACTGAAGCTTTCTTT.